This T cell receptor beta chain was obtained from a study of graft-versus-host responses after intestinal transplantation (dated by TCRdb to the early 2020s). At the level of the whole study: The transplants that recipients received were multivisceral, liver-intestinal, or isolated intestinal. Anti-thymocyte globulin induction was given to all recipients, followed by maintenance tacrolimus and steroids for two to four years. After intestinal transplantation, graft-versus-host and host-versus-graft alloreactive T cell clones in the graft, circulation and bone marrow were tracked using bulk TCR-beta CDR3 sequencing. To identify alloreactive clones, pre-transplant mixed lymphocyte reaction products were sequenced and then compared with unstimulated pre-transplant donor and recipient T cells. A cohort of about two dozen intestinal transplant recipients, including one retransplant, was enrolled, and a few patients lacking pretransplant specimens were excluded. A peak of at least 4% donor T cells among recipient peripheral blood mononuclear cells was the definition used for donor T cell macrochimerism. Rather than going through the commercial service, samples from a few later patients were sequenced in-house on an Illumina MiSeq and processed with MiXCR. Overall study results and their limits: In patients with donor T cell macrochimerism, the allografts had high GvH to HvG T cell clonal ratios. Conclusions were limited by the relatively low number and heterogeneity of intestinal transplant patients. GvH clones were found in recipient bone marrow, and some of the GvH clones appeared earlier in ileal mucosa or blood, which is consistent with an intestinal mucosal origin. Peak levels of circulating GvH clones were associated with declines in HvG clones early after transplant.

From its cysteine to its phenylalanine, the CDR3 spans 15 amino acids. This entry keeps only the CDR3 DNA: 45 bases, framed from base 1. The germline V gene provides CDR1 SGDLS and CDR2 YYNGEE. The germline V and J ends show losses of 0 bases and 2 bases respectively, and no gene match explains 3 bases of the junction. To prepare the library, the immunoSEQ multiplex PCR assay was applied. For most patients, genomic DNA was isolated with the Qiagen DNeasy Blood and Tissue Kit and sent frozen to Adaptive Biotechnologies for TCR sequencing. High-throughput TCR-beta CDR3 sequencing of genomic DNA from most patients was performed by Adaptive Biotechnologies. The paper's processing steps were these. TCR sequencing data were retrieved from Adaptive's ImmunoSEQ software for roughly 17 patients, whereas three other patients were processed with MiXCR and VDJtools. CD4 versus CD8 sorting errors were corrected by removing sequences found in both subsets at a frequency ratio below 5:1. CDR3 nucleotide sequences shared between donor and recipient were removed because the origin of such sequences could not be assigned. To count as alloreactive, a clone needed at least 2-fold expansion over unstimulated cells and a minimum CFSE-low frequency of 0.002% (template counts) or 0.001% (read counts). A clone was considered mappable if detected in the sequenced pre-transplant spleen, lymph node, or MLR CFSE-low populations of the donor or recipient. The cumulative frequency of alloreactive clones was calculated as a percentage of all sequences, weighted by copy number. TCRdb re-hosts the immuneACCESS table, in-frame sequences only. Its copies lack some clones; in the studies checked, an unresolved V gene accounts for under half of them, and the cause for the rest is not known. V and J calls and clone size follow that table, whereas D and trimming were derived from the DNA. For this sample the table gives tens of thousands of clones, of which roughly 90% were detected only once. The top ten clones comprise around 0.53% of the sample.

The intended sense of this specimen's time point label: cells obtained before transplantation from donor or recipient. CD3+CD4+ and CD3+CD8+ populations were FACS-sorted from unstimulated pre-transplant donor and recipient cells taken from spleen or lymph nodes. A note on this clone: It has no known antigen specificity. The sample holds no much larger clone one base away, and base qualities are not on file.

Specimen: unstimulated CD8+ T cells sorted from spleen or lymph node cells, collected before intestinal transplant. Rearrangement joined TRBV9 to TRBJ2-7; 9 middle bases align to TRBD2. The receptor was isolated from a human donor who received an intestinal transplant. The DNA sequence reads TGTGCCAGCAGCGTAGGAGCGGGGGGCGCCTACGAGCAGTACTTC. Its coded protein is CASSVGAGGAYEQYF.